This T cell receptor beta chain is drawn from a study of cytomegalovirus exposure and HLA in healthy donors. Study findings and constraints: TCR beta V segments were, for the most part, productive about 87% or about 30% of the time in an earlier analysis. Available immune exposure information was restricted to CMV serostatus only. When the data were analyzed later, several of the most significant clusters appeared to be linked to common viral pathogens. In vitro work confirmed that three CMV-associated chains recognize CMV antigens.

PCR employed 60 Vbeta and 13 Jbeta primers. TCRdb's copy holds only in-frame clones and misses some; the assay was immunoSEQ multiplex PCR. The sample shows fewer than 200,000 clones, approximately 81% of them seen only once. Comment on this clone: The antigen remains unidentified.

V lost 4 bases to trimming and J lost 3 bases, with 12 bases between them. This CDR3 contains 14 residues. Germline CDR1 LNHDA, CDR2 SQIVND (reference sequence). This rearrangement joins TRBV19 to TRBJ1-1; tentative D call: TRBD1 (5 bases). What was sequenced was PBMCs. The source is a woman between 25 and 40 years old in good health and CMV-seropositive. The CDR3 protein is CASSRWSGDTEAFF. CDR3 coding DNA: TGTGCCAGTAGTAGGTGGTCGGGGGACACTGAAGCTTTCTTT.